This TCR beta chain was sequenced for a study of blood T cells in healthy people across ages. Total RNA extraction produced at least 5 micrograms (per sample) for the study. To note about this clonotype: The antigen remains undetermined.

Through a sample-barcoded 5' primer and a J-beta primer mix, a second PCR was run for roughly 7 to 11 cycles. TCRdb reprocessed the 5' RACE reads with MiXCR, giving one entry per CDR3 protein. The table includes about 1,500,000 distinct CDR3 sequences, roughly 45% detected once. Findings of the study overall: Calculation of diversity from one million T cells yielded estimates considered to be underestimates.

The CDR3 consists of 14 residues. V was shortened by 7 bases and J by 0 bases, with 11 bases between the two germline ends. Per the germline V gene, CDR1 is SGHRS and CDR2 is YFSETQ. The clonotype originates from a woman between 18 and 30 years old in good health. The sample comprised blood. The chain is built from TRBV5-1 and TRBJ2-1, with D perhaps matching TRBD1 or TRBD2 (5 bases each). The CDR3 DNA is TGCGCCAGCGAGTCCGGGGCCTCCTACAATGAGCAGTTCTTC. Its translation: CASESGASYNEQFF.